This record covers a single T cell receptor beta chain. Its matching antigen is unknown. TCRdb's table, derived via immunoSEQ multiplex PCR, lists solely in-frame clones and lacks some. The data hold about 1,800 clones, with 75% to 90% observed a single time. These data belong to a study of brain metastases from non-small cell lung cancer. Whole-study results and caveats: Paired brain metastases and primary tumors largely shared TCR repertoires. Expanded T-cell clones appeared in approximately 60% of brain metastases over primaries.

The CDR3 has 14 residues. Trimming stripped 4 bases from V and 4 bases from J, with 14 bases between. Germline V gene sequence: CDR1 MDHEN, CDR2 SYDVKM. The TCR was taken from a donor older than 35 with non-small cell lung cancer. This rearrangement joins TRBV28 to TRBJ2-7; D perhaps matches TRBD1 (6 bases). The sample comprised tissue from a brain metastasis. The CDR3 here is CASSSVPGQYEQYF. DNA of the CDR3: TGTGCCAGCAGTTCCGTCCCGGGACAATACGAGCAGTACTTC.